These 21 T cell receptor beta chains originate from one sample sequenced in a study of T cells in Graves' hyperthyroidism and ophthalmopathy. TCR beta CDR3 regions were amplified from RNA. The HTBI primer set served for first-round RT-PCR of the TCR CDR3. A single record per CDR3 protein comes from TCRdb applying MiXCR to the multiplex PCR reads. The sample lists about 400,000 distinct CDR3 sequences; about 15% were seen once. The sample was blood. These receptors originate from a woman in her twenties or thirties with Graves' hyperthyroidism.

This clonotype appeared a few times. This chain connects TRBV5-6 to TRBJ2-1; D unclear. Trimming took 1 base from V and 7 from J, leaving 12 bases between them. The CDR3 covers 14 residues. Germline V gene sequence: CDR1 SGHDT, CDR2 YYEEEE. DNA of the CDR3: TGTGCCAGCAGCTTGCTACGCGGTCAGAATGAGCAGTTCTTC. Translating it yields CASSLLRGQNEQFF. The variable domain in full, completed from reference TRBV5-6 and TRBJ2-1, reads DAGVTQSPTHLIKTRGQQVTLRCSPKSGHDTVSWYQQALGQGPQFIFQYYEEEERQRGNFPDRFSGHQFPNYSSELNVNALLLGDSALYLCASSLLRGQNEQFFGPGTRLTVL.

The table lists this clonotype with a few counts. A single base separates this from a much larger clone, so it may be a read error. The chain uses TRBV3-1 and TRBJ1-2; D is ambiguous. CDR1 and CDR2 (germline): LGHDT, YNNKEL (reference sequence). The CDR3 contains 13 residues. CDR3 sequence (DNA): TGTGCCAGCAGCCAGGTCCCCATATATGGCTACGCCTTC. Its translation: CASSQVPIYGYAF.

The V call is TRBV6-1, the J call TRBJ2-2; the D gene is possibly TRBD1 (5 bases). This CDR3 region has 15 residues. The germline gives CDR1 MNHNS, CDR2 SASEGT. Trimming cost V 5 bases and J 1 base, with 11 bases left between them. CDR3 sequence: CASSTRTLNTGELFF. CDR3 DNA: TGTGCCAGCAGTACCCGGACACTGAACACCGGGGAGCTGTTTTTT.

This clonotype was counted many times. The chain uses TRBV2 and TRBJ1-5, with 9 nucleotides matching TRBD1. Germline V gene data show CDR1 as SNHLY and CDR2 as FYNNEI. This CDR3 contains 15 residues. The trim removed 6 bases at V and 9 bases at J, leaving 12 bases unmatched. The CDR3 coding sequence is TGTGCCAGCAGCGAACAGGGGGCGAGCCGGCGGCCCCAGCATTTT. The encoded protein is CASSEQGASRRPQHF.

This clonotype was found a few times. The chain recombines TRBV11-2 with TRBJ1-2, with D possibly matching TRBD1 (5 bases). Per the germline V gene, CDR1 is SGHAT and CDR2 is FQNNGV. The CDR3 extends over 14 amino acids. Trimming cost V 5 bases and J 2 bases, with 12 bases left between them. CDR3 loop: CASSVTDKNYGYTF. CDR3 bases: TGTGCCAGCAGCGTGACGGACAAAAACTATGGCTACACCTTC.

This clonotype was recorded a few times. The rearrangement uses TRBV5-1 and TRBJ1-3; D perhaps matches TRBD1 (5 bases). V was shortened by 4 bases and J by 2 bases, with 13 bases between the two germline ends. The CDR3 contains 15 residues. Germline CDR1 and CDR2: SGHRS and YFSETQ. CDR3 amino acids: CASSAGTLTGNTIYF. In nucleotides, the CDR3 is TGCGCCAGCAGCGCCGGGACGCTGACTGGAAACACCATATATTTT.

This clonotype was recorded many times. This chain uses TRBV12-3 or TRBV12-4 with TRBJ2-3, with D maybe TRBD1 (6 bases). The CDR3 extends over 13 amino acids. V lost 6 bases, J lost 2 bases, and 9 bases lay in between. The DNA of the CDR3 is TGTGCCAGCAGAGGACAGTACACAGATACGCAGTATTTT. As protein: CASRGQYTDTQYF.

Ten or more counts support this clonotype. The chain recombines TRBV7-2 with TRBJ1-2, with unresolved D. This CDR3 comprises 13 residues. V shed 4 bases and J shed 8 bases, with 14 bases lying between them. Germline V gene sequence: CDR1 SGHTA, CDR2 FQGNSA. The CDR3 is CASSSPRPRGYTF. CDR3 nucleotides: TGTGCCAGCAGCTCCCCCAGGCCGAGGGGCTACACCTTC.

This chain uses TRBV19 with TRBJ2-7; 11 bases fit TRBD1. The CDR3 is made up of 16 amino acids. In germline, CDR1 is LNHDA, CDR2 SQIVND (reference sequence). Trimming took 6 bases from V and 2 from J; bases not matched to a gene: 9. The CDR3 spells CASSRGQGVLPYEQYF. In DNA form, the CDR3 reads TGTGCCAGTAGCCGGGGACAGGGGGTCCTTCCCTACGAGCAGTACTTC.

This clonotype was detected many times. This sequence joins TRBV20-1 and TRBJ2-3; 7 nucleotides align to TRBD2. V shed 2 bases and J 1 base; nucleotides not matched to a gene: 6. Germline V gives CDR1 DFQATT, CDR2 SNEGSKA (reference sequence). CDR3 length equals 15 residues. CDR3 sequence: CSARHLAEGTDTQYF. In DNA, the CDR3 is TGCAGTGCTAGACATCTAGCGGAGGGCACAGATACGCAGTATTTT.

The CDR3 is CASSESDYNEQFF. The CDR3 DNA follows: TGCGCCAGCAGTGAGTCGGACTACAATGAGCAGTTCTTC. This chain uses TRBV10-2 with TRBJ2-1, with D hard to call. V was pared by 0 bases and J by 3 bases, with 3 bases between. Germline V gene sequence: CDR1 WSHSY, CDR2 SAAADI. The CDR3 sequence is 13 residues long.

In this sample, this clonotype turned up many times. The CDR3 spells CAWSAWEAKNIQYF. CDR3 sequence (DNA): TGTGCCTGGAGTGCCTGGGAGGCCAAAAACATTCAGTACTTC. The rearrangement links TRBV30 to TRBJ2-4, with D tentatively TRBD2 (5 bases). Trimming pared 1 base from V and 1 base from J, leaving 8 bases between. Germline V lookup: CDR1 GTSNPN, CDR2 SVGIG (reference sequence). This CDR3 has 14 amino acids.

This clonotype was picked up many times. The chain couples TRBV28 to TRBJ2-1; 8 positions match TRBD1. The junction had 10 bases not matched to a gene; V was cut back by 5 bases and J by 7 bases. CDR3 length: 15 amino acids. Germline CDR1 MDHEN, CDR2 SYDVKM. In DNA form, the CDR3 reads TGTGCCAGCAGTCTCCCGGACAGGGCTGGGAATGAGCAGTTCTTC. Residues: CASSLPDRAGNEQFF.

With regard to this clonotype: A read error may explain this, as a much larger clone is one base away. V gene TRBV27 combines with J gene TRBJ2-1; 8 bases are a match to TRBD2. Germline V gene sequence: CDR1 MNHEY, CDR2 SMNVEV (reference sequence). This CDR3 has 17 amino acids. With 5 bases clipped from V and 0 bases from J, the junction kept 9 bases outside the gene matches. CDR3 sequence: CASSARGGGSSYNEQFF. The CDR3, as DNA: TGTGCCAGCAGTGCACGGGGGGGCGGGAGCTCCTACAATGAGCAGTTCTTC.

The chain combines TRBV7-9 with TRBJ2-2; 14 bases match TRBD2. The germline V gene encodes CDR1 SEHNR and CDR2 FQNEAQ (reference sequence). The V and J ends lost 8 bases and 5 bases, in that order; junction bases with no gene match: 4. This CDR3 spans 15 amino acids. DNA for the CDR3: TGTGCCAGCGGACTAGCGGGAGGTTATACCGGGGAGCTGTTTTTT. Its translation is CASGLAGGYTGELFF.

In this sample, this clonotype turned up many times. The rearrangement uses TRBV7-9 and TRBJ1-2; D unresolved. The CDR3 has 16 amino acids. V lost 0 bases to trimming and J lost 0 bases, with 11 bases between them. Looked up from germline, CDR1 is SEHNR and CDR2 is FQNEAQ (reference sequence). CDR3 coding DNA: TGTGCCAGCAGCTTAGCCCTGGACGGAGCTAACTATGGCTACACCTTC. As protein: CASSLALDGANYGYTF.

This clonotype turned up a few times. The V gene is TRBV11-2, the J gene TRBJ2-3; D uncertain. The CDR3 loop spans 17 amino acids. The ends were cut back, 3 bases at V and 4 bases at J, with 20 bases in the middle. Per germline, CDR1 SGHAT and CDR2 FQNNGV. The CDR3 region has the DNA TGTGCCAGCAGCTTCAACCCTGAGATTGGGTACTCAGATACGCAGTATTTT. It translates to CASSFNPEIGYSDTQYF. The full variable domain, its missing parts supplied by reference TRBV11-2 and TRBJ2-3, is EAGVAQSPRYKIIEKRQSVAFWCNPISGHATLYWYQQILGQGPKLLIQFQNNGVVDDSQLPKDRFSAERLKGVDSTLKIQPAKLEDSAVYLCASSFNPEIGYSDTQYFGPGTRLTVL.

This clonotype was seen many times. The chain employs TRBV20-1 and TRBJ2-7; D gene ambiguous. Germline V gene data show CDR1 as DFQATT and CDR2 as SNEGSKA (reference sequence). The CDR3 has 11 residues. The V and J ends lost 5 bases and 5 bases respectively, with 10 bases between them. CDR3 region: CSAYEAHEQYF. CDR3 DNA: TGCAGTGCTTATGAGGCCCACGAGCAGTACTTC.

This clonotype was counted at least ten times. CDR3: CASGRATGSYNEQFF. The CDR3, as DNA: TGTGCCAGTGGTCGCGCCACAGGGTCCTACAATGAGCAGTTCTTC. The V gene is TRBV28, the J gene TRBJ2-1; D perhaps matches TRBD1 (6 bases). Trimming removed 9 bases from V and 1 base from J, with 16 bases in between. The CDR3 has 15 residues. CDR1 MDHEN and CDR2 SYDVKM come from the germline V gene.

With respect to this clonotype: Just one base apart from a much larger clone, this may be a read error. The rearrangement links TRBV5-1 to TRBJ1-4, with D unresolved. Germline V lookup: CDR1 SGHRS, CDR2 YFSETQ. Trimming stripped 0 bases from V and 1 base from J, with 13 bases between. The CDR3 loop spans 17 amino acids. The CDR3 sequence is CASSLASEVGTNEKLFF. The CDR3 coding sequence is TGCGCCAGCAGCTTGGCCTCGGAGGTCGGAACTAATGAAAAACTGTTTTTT.

This clonotype was detected a few times. J is TRBJ2-7 and V is TRBV6-2 or TRBV6-3; D uncertain. The V gene's germline CDR1 is MNHEY and CDR2 SVGEGT. The germline V and J ends were trimmed by 2 bases and 7 bases, with 12 bases remaining between them. The CDR3 sequence is 13 residues long. In DNA form, the CDR3 reads TGTGCCAGCAGTTACCCTACAGCGCGGGAGCAGTACTTC. Its protein is CASSYPTAREQYF.